This TCR beta chain appears in the sequencing data of a study of blood T cell repertoires in COVID-19. The overall study: Acute-phase and convalescent COVID-19 samples originated in the United States, Italy and Spain.

In the original workflow: Estimated nucleated cell counts came from reference gene primer amplification. Sequencing used immunoSEQ multiplex PCR; TCRdb keeps in-frame clones, though not all of them. The V and J calls and clone size come from that table; D and trimming were worked out from the DNA. The sample consists of some 320,000 clones, roughly nine tenths of them appearing once. V dropped 0 bases and J dropped 4 bases, with 10 bases sitting between them. CDR1 is SGDLS, CDR2 YYNGEE, per germline. This CDR3 has 14 residues. In assigning cohorts, the study relied on participant-reported clinical history. Two negative PCRs, clearance, or symptom resolution had been documented for recovered Cohort 3 donors.

The receptor was derived from a man aged 55 to 70 who had recovered from COVID-19. The rearrangement uses TRBV9 and TRBJ1-2, with D possibly being TRBD1 (5 bases). Sequencing was done on a sample of PBMCs or T cells enriched from blood (not recorded which). CDR3 region: CASSVGSGTYGYTF. As DNA, the CDR3 is TGTGCCAGCAGCGTAGGCAGCGGGACCTATGGCTACACCTTC.